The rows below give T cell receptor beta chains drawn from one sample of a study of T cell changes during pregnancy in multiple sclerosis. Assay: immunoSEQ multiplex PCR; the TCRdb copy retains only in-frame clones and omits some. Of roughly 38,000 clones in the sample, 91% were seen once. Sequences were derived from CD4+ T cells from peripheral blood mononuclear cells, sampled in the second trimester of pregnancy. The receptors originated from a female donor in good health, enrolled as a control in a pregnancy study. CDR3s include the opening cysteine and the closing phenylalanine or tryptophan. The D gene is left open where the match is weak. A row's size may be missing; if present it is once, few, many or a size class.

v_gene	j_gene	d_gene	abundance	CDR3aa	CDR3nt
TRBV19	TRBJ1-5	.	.	CASSIAKNQPQHF	TGTGCCAGTAGTATAGCTAAAAATCAGCCCCAGCATTTT
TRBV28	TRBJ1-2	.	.	CASSPPRVLSYYTF	TGTGCCAGCAGTCCGCCCCGGGTCCTAAGTTACTACACCTTC
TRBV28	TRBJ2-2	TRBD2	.	CASTSKWVTSGRSGTGELFF	TGTGCCAGCACCTCTAAGTGGGTGACTAGCGGGAGGTCGGGCACCGGGGAGCTGTTTTTT
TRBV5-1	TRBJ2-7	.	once	CASSSGILWDEQYF	TGCGCCAGCAGCTCAGGGATACTATGGGACGAGCAGTACTTC
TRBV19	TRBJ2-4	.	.	CASKEGGNIQYF	TGTGCCAGTAAGGAGGGGGGGAACATTCAGTACTTC
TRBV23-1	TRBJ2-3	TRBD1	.	CASSPGQGWDTQYF	TGCGCCAGCAGTCCAGGACAGGGGTGGGATACGCAGTATTTT
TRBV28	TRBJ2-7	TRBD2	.	CASSFFSKGLAGSPTYEQYF	TGTGCCAGCAGTTTTTTCAGTAAAGGACTAGCGGGAAGCCCTACCTACGAGCAGTACTTC
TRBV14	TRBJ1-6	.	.	CASSPKQNSPLHF	TGTGCCAGCAGCCCCAAACAGAATTCACCCCTCCACTTT
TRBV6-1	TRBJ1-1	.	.	CASSDIGGVGTEAFF	TGTGCCAGCAGCGACATCGGGGGAGTCGGCACTGAAGCTTTCTTT
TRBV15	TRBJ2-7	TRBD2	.	CATSRDRNPSGGAFSYEQYF	TGTGCCACCAGCAGAGATAGGAATCCTAGCGGGGGGGCCTTCTCCTACGAGCAGTACTTC
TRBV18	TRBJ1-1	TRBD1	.	CASSPPTGGHTEAFF	TGTGCCAGCTCACCACCGACAGGGGGCCACACTGAAGCTTTCTTT
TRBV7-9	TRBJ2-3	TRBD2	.	CASSYPGTSTDTQYF	TGTGCCAGCAGCTATCCCGGGACTAGTACAGATACGCAGTATTTT
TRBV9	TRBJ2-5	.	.	CASSVVSGFQETQYF	TGTGCCAGCAGCGTCGTGTCGGGGTTCCAAGAGACCCAGTACTTC
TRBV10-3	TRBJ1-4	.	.	CAISESQGATNEKLFF	TGTGCCATCAGTGAGTCACAGGGCGCAACTAATGAAAAACTGTTTTTT
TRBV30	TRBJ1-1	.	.	CAWSVLGGAVQAFF	TGTGCCTGGAGTGTACTTGGGGGGGCAGTACAAGCTTTCTTT
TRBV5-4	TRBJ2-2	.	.	CASSLGHANTGELFF	TGTGCCAGCAGCCTAGGACACGCGAACACCGGGGAGCTGTTTTTT
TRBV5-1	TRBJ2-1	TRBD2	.	CASSLSSGGDNEQFF	TGCGCCAGCAGCTTGAGTAGCGGGGGGGACAATGAGCAGTTCTTC
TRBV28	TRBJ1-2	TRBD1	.	CASRGTGGTSYGYTF	TGTGCCAGCAGGGGGACAGGAGGTACCTCTTATGGCTACACCTTC
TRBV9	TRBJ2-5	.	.	CASSVGGQGGTQYF	TGTGCCAGCAGCGTAGGGGGTCAAGGGGGGACCCAGTACTTC
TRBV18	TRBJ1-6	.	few	CASSPSRSEGALHF	TGTGCCAGCTCACCATCTCGGTCCGAGGGGGCCCTCCACTTT
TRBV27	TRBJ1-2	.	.	CASSPRGRANYGYTF	TGTGCCAGCAGTCCCAGGGGTCGGGCTAACTATGGCTACACCTTC
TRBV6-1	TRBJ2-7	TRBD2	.	CASSAPTSGGREQYF	TGTGCCAGCAGTGCCCCTACTAGCGGGGGGCGGGAGCAGTACTTC
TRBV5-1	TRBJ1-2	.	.	CASSLATEPNYGYTF	TGCGCCAGCAGCTTGGCCACTGAACCGAACTATGGCTACACCTTC
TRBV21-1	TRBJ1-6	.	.	CASSKTRAGNSPLHF	TGTGCCAGCAGCAAGACGCGGGCCGGTAATTCACCCCTCCACTTT
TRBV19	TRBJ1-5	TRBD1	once	CASSDYRQGRNQPQHF	TGTGCCAGTAGCGACTATCGACAGGGAAGAAATCAGCCCCAGCATTTT
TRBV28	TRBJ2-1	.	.	CASSFGAAVNNEQFF	TGTGCCAGCAGTTTCGGAGCGGCCGTTAATAATGAGCAGTTCTTC
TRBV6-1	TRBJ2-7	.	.	CASRDPSPGGEQYF	TGTGCCAGCAGAGACCCTAGCCCTGGAGGCGAGCAGTACTTC
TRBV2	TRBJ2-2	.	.	CASRQAANTGELFF	TGTGCCAGCAGGCAAGCGGCGAACACCGGGGAGCTGTTTTTT
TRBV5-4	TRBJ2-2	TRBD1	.	CASSTRDRGLLVTGELFF	TGTGCCAGCAGCACCCGGGACAGGGGCTTGTTGGTCACCGGGGAGCTGTTTTTT
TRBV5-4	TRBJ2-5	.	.	CASSLEGRETQYF	TGTGCCAGCAGCTTGGAAGGGAGAGAGACCCAGTACTTC
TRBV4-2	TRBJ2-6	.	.	CASSRELESGANVLTF	TGTGCCAGCAGCCGGGAGCTGGAGTCCGGGGCCAACGTCCTGACTTTC
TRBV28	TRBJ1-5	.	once	CASSFGGAGNQPQHF	TGTGCCAGCAGTTTTGGGGGGGCCGGCAATCAGCCCCAGCATTTT
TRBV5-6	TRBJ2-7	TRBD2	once	CASSLGATSARISYEQYF	TGTGCCAGCAGCTTGGGGGCGACTAGCGCCCGAATCTCCTACGAGCAGTACTTC
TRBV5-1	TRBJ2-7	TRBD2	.	CASSLDGLASAEQYF	TGCGCCAGCAGCTTGGACGGACTAGCATCGGCCGAGCAGTACTTC
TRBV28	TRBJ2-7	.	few	CASSPSTVSEQYF	TGTGCCAGCAGTCCATCCACGGTCTCCGAGCAGTACTTC
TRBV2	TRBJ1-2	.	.	CASSANRAENYGYTF	TGTGCCAGCAGTGCAAACAGGGCGGAGAATTATGGCTACACCTTC
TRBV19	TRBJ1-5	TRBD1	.	CASSIDRGYQPQHF	TGTGCCAGTAGTATCGACAGGGGCTATCAGCCCCAGCATTTT
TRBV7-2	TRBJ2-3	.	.	CASSLREDTQYF	TGTGCCAGCAGCTTACGGGAGGATACGCAGTATTTT
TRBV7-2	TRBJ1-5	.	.	CASSLGQGSSQPQHF	TGTGCCAGCAGCTTAGGGCAGGGATCGTCCCAGCCCCAGCATTTT
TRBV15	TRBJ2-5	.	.	CATSRDNQETQYF	TGTGCCACCAGCAGAGACAACCAAGAGACCCAGTACTTC
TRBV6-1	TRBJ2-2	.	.	CASSEAFRENTGELFF	TGTGCCAGCAGTGAAGCGTTCAGGGAGAACACCGGGGAGCTGTTTTTT
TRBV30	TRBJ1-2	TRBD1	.	CAWISGQVHGYTF	TGTGCCTGGATCTCCGGACAGGTCCATGGCTACACCTTC
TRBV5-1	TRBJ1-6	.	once	CASSTGQNNSPLHF	TGCGCCAGCAGTACCGGACAGAATAATTCACCCCTCCACTTT
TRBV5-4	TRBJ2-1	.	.	CASSLDGLAGGEQFF	TGTGCCAGCAGCTTGGATGGGCTAGCTGGCGGTGAGCAGTTCTTC
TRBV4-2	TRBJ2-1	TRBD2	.	CASSQLPQRDYNEQFF	TGTGCCAGCAGCCAACTCCCCCAGCGGGACTACAATGAGCAGTTCTTC
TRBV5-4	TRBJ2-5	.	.	CASSLVQGGETQYF	TGTGCCAGCAGCTTGGTACAGGGCGGAGAGACCCAGTACTTC
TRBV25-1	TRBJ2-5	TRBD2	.	CASSDSTRGGETQYF	TGTGCCAGCAGTGATTCCACCCGGGGGGGGGAGACCCAGTACTTC
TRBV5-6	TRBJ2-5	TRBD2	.	CASSFGTSAQETQYF	TGTGCCAGCAGCTTTGGGACTAGCGCCCAAGAGACCCAGTACTTC
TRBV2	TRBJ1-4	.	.	CASRSDSTGEKLFF	TGTGCCAGCAGATCCGACAGTACCGGAGAAAAACTGTTTTTT
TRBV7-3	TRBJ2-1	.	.	CASSPSPQGWDEQFF	TGTGCCAGCAGCCCTTCGCCCCAGGGTTGGGATGAGCAGTTCTTC
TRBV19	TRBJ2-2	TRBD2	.	CASISTGGGTGELFF	TGTGCCAGTATTTCAACGGGGGGTGGGACCGGGGAGCTGTTTTTT
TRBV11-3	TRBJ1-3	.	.	CASSSQRTDLGATIYF	TGTGCCAGCAGCTCACAACGGACCGATCTTGGGGCCACCATATATTTT
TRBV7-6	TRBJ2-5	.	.	CASSPQGQETQYF	TGTGCCAGCAGCCCACAGGGCCAAGAGACCCAGTACTTC
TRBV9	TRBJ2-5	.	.	CASSVGGRVVETQYF	TGTGCCAGCAGCGTAGGGGGCAGGGTGGTAGAGACCCAGTACTTC
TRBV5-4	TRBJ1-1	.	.	CASSLGGRALNTEAFF	TGTGCCAGCAGCTTGGGTGGCAGGGCTTTGAACACTGAAGCTTTCTTT
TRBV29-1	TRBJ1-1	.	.	CSVVTVNTEAFF	TGCAGCGTTGTGACAGTTAACACTGAAGCTTTCTTT
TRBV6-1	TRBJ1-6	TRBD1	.	CASREPGQGTYNSPLHF	TGTGCCAGCAGAGAACCGGGACAGGGGACCTATAATTCACCCCTCCACTTT